This T cell receptor (beta chain) was sequenced during a study of T cell repertoires in cytomegalovirus infection. Across the study: A matching HLA type, together with CMV infection, was signaled by public TCR beta signatures. Study-wide points: The ex vivo response was dominated by HLA-C-restricted CMV-specific TCR beta clonotypes. Carriage of CMV together with the relevant HLA was identifiable through cumulative public TCR beta family frequency.

Turning to this clonotype: Its specificity is unknown.

The CDR3 is 14 amino acids. Per germline, CDR1 SGHDN and CDR2 FVKESK. V was clipped by 8 bases and J by 7 bases, with 20 bases between them. Using its own MiXCR run on the reads, TCRdb lists one record per CDR3 protein. The profile shows 150,000 to 200,000 distinct CDR3 sequences, roughly 28% of them singletons. This receptor was identified in a human donor in good health (CMV status not recorded). Some clones in this sample may be carry-over from other donors' samples. The chain uses TRBV14 and TRBJ1-2; D gene ambiguous. Sequencing used PBMCs. In DNA form, the CDR3 reads TGTGCCAGCCGCCCAGTTTCTCTTTCGGGTGGCTACACCTTC. Translated: CASRPVSLSGGYTF. Variable domain in full (rest from reference TRBV14 and TRBJ1-2): EAGVTQFPSHSVIEKGQTVTLRCDPISGHDNLYWYRRVMGKEIKFLLHFVKESKQDESGMPNNRFLAERTGGTYSTLKVQPAELEDSGVYFCASRPVSLSGGYTFGSGTRLTVV.